This T cell receptor beta chain originates from a study of cytomegalovirus exposure and HLA in healthy donors. Study-wide results and caveats: Segments of the TCR beta V type were, in most cases, productive about 87% or about 30% of the time in an earlier analysis. Both high specificity and high sensitivity reportedly marked the classifier's diagnosis of cytomegalovirus status. Donors were assumed by presence/absence analyses to have roughly uniform sequencing depth. The only immune exposure information that was available was CMV serostatus.

The junction had 8 bases not matched to a gene; V was cut back by 4 bases and J by 6 bases. The CDR3 contains 16 residues. In germline, CDR1 is ENHRY, CDR2 SYGVKD. The primer mix had 60 Vbeta and 13 Jbeta primers. Produced via immunoSEQ multiplex PCR; TCRdb's table is partial and in-frame only. The sample has about 130,000 clones, 75% to 85% seen once. A remark on this clone: Its antigen is not known.

Sequenced: PBMCs. The receptor was derived from a woman aged 40 to 50 in good health and CMV-seronegative. This chain uses TRBV10-3 with TRBJ1-6, with TRBD1 matching over 8 bases. The CDR3 DNA reads as TGTGCCATCAGTGGAGGCGGGACAGGCCTTAATTCACCCCTCCACTTT. Amino acids: CAISGGGTGLNSPLHF.